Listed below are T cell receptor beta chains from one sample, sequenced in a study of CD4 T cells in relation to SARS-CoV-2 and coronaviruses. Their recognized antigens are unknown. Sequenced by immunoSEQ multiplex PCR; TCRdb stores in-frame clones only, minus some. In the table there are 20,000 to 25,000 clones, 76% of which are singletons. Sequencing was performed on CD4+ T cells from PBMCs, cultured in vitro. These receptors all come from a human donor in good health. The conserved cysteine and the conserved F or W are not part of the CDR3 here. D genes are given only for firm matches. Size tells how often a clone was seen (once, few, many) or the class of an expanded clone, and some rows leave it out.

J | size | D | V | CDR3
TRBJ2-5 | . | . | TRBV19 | ASSRYRAQETQY
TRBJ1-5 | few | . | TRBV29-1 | SVVLAIGQPQH
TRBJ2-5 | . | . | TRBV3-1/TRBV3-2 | ASSPPGEAQY
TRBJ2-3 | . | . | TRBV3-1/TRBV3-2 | ASSQGGTDTQY
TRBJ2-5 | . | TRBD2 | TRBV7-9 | ASSPLRLAGDWGETQY
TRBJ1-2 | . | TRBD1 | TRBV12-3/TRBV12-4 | ASSLTGLKGYT
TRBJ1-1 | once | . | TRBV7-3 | ASSLTQPGVMNTEAF
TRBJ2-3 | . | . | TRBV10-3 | AISLGNLKSSTDTQY
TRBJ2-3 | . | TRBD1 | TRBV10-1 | ALGQGVINPTDTQY
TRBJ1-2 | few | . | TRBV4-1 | ASSQVGGGGNYGYT
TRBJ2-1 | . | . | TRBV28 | ATLTERQVHEQF
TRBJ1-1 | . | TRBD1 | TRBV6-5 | ASRDREMNTEAF
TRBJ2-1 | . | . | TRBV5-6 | ASSLVRASPHNEQF
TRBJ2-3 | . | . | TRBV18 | ASTLAITDTQY
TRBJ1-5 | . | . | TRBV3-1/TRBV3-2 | ASSQDRALNQPQH
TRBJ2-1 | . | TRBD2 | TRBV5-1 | ASSELAKGTEQF
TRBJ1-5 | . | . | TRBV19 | ASSIGGGGQPQH
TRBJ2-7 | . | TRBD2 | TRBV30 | ACQIAGGPEQY
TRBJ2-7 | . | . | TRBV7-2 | ASSLRIWGEQY
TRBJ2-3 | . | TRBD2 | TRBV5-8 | ASSLTSGRRDTQY
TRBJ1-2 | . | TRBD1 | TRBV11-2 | ASSSQGQGYGYT
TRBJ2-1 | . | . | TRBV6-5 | ASNQPNGGF
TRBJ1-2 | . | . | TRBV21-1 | ASSIGDTNYGYT
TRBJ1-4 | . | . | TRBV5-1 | ASSLGGASNEKLF
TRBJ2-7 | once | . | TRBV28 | ASSFVQAYGEQY
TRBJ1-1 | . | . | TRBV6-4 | ASRSQGTTEAF
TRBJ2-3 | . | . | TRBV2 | ARRDGGTDTQY
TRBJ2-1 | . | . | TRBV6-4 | ASTTGGPPENEQF
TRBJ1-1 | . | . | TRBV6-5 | ASGRGKGTEAF
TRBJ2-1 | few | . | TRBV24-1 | ATSDRSWKYNEQF
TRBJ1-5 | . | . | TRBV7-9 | ASSLGTGGTGQPQH
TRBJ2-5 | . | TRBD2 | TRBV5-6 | ASSLRTRQETQY
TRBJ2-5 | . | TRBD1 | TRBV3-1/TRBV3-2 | ASSHNRGRMQTQY
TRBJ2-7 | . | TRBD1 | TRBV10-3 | AISNRDRGYEQY
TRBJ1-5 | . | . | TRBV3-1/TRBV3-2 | ASSHTAINQPQH
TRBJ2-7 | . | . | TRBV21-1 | ASSKVFSGRAYEQY
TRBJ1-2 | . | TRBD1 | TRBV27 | ASSSHHRGVTWGYT
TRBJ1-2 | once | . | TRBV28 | ASSFIGISNLYGYT
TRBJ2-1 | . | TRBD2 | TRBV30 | AWSRLGLASNEQF
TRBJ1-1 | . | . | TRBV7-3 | ASSPTGTRGRTEAF
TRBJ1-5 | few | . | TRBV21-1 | ASSKRGRGKSNQPQH
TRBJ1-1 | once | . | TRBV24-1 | ATSEGRLLGNTEAF
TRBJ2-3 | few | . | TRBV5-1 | ASSPQVTDTQY
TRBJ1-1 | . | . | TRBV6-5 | ASRYEKNTEAF
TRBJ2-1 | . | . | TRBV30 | AGSGGSNEQF
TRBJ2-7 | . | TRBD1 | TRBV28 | ASRTPTGVQY
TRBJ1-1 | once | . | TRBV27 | ASSFLQGVNTEAF
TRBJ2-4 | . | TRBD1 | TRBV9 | ASSVGQGLNIQY
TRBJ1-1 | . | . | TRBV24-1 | ATSAEGPAF
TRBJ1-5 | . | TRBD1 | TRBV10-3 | AISESMGLLRGNSNQPQH
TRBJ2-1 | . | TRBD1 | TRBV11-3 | ASSLEIGWGQGRNEQF
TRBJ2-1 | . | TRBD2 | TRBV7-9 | ASSPGLADNEQF
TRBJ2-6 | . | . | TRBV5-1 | ASSFTGSGANVLT
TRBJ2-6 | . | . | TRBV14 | ASSLGGLNSGANVLT
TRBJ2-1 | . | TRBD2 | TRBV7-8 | ASSHGLAVSYNEQF
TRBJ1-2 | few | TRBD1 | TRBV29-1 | SVARQGAGYGYT